A selection of T cell receptor beta chains follows, all from one sample in a study of human T cells and chemical hapten exposure. TCRdb passed the RACE reads through MiXCR, listing each CDR3 protein once. The sample lists around 380,000 distinct CDR3 sequences, around 5.5% seen once, with less than 9% in the top ten. Sample: whole blood, taken in connection with sensitization to the hapten diphenylcyclopropenone (DPC). The receptors were gathered from a woman between 18 and 29 years old with alopecia areata. Some clones in this sample may be carry-over from other donors' samples. Each CDR3 is given with its conserved first and last residue. The order of the fields is J gene, V gene, clone size, D gene, CDR3 DNA, CDR3 protein. The D gene is left open where the match is weak. The size entry is marked missing in some rows and otherwise reads once, few, many or a size class.

TRBJ1-1,TRBV20-1,few,-,TGCAGTGCTCGAACAGGGTTTACTGAAGCTTTCTTT,CSARTGFTEAFF
TRBJ2-1,TRBV4-2,-,-,TGTGCCAGCAGCCAAGAGGCGGCTACCTACAATGAGCAGTTCTTC,CASSQEAATYNEQFF
TRBJ1-4,TRBV12-3/TRBV12-4,few,TRBD1,TGTGCCAGCAGTTCGATTCGGGACAGGGGCCTAAGAAAGCCTGGTGCAACTAATGAAAAACTGTTTTTT,CASSSIRDRGLRKPGATNEKLFF
TRBJ1-1,TRBV7-9,few,-,TGTGCCAGCAGCTTAAGAGGGGTGAACACTGAAGCTTTCTTT,CASSLRGVNTEAFF
TRBJ1-3,TRBV14,many,TRBD1,TGTGCCAGCAGCCACCGACAGGGCGAGGTCTTTGGAAACACCATATATTTT,CASSHRQGEVFGNTIYF
TRBJ1-6,TRBV5-1,many,-,TGCGCCAGCAGCTTGGGACAGCGTAATTCACCCCTCCACTTT,CASSLGQRNSPLHF
TRBJ1-1,TRBV11-2,-,-,TGTGCCAGCAGCTTCAGGCAGGAGGGGACTGAAGCTTTCTTT,CASSFRQEGTEAFF
TRBJ1-1,TRBV3-1,few,-,TGTGCCAGCAGCCAAGATAAATCTTTTTTCGAAGCTTTCTTT,CASSQDKSFFEAFF
TRBJ1-6,TRBV15,-,-,TGTGCCACCAGCACCCTAAGCTCCTATAATTCACCCCTCCACTTT,CATSTLSSYNSPLHF
TRBJ2-7,TRBV4-3,few,-,TGCGCCAGCAGCCAAGATCAAGGGTTAGCCTACGAGCAGTACTTC,CASSQDQGLAYEQYF
TRBJ2-6,TRBV29-1,many,-,TGCAGCGTTGTTCTCTCTGGGGCCAACGTCCTGACTTTC,CSVVLSGANVLTF
TRBJ2-5,TRBV5-1,few,TRBD2,TGCGCCAGCAGCCCCGCCACTAGCGGTTACGGAGAGACCCAGTACTTC,CASSPATSGYGETQYF
TRBJ2-4,TRBV7-9,many,-,TGTGCCAGCAGCCTGGGGGTAGAGGACATTCAGTACTTC,CASSLGVEDIQYF
TRBJ2-3,TRBV20-1,-,-,TGCAGTGCTAGAGATCCCCAGGGATTTAGCACAGATACGCAGTATTTT,CSARDPQGFSTDTQYF
TRBJ1-1,TRBV7-9,once,TRBD1,TGTGCCAGCAGCCCGGGACAGGGGAGGGTGGGTACTGAAGCTTTCTTT,CASSPGQGRVGTEAFF
TRBJ1-2,TRBV29-1,few,TRBD1,TGCAGCGTGGCGACAGGGGGCAACTATGGCTACACCTTC,CSVATGGNYGYTF
TRBJ1-1,TRBV12-3/TRBV12-4,-,TRBD1,TGTGCCAGCAGAAGAGGACAGGCGCTGTTGAACACTGAAGCTTTCTTT,CASRRGQALLNTEAFF
TRBJ1-2,TRBV6-5,-,TRBD1,TGTGCCAGCAACGGACAGGGGGGGGAAGGCTACACCTTC,CASNGQGGEGYTF
TRBJ1-1,TRBV5-1,-,TRBD1,TGCGCCAGCAGCGTAGAGACAGGGTCTGTCACTGAAGCTTTCTTT,CASSVETGSVTEAFF
TRBJ2-1,TRBV24-1,many,TRBD2,TGTGCCACCAGTGATTTCGAGCGGGGGGCCTGGGGGCAGTTCTTC,CATSDFERGAWGQFF
TRBJ1-2,TRBV6-2/TRBV6-3,many,-,TGTGCCAGCAGACACTCCTATGGCTACACCTTC,CASRHSYGYTF
TRBJ1-1,TRBV27,many,-,TGTGCCAGCAGTTTCATTTCCGGCACTGAAGCTTTCTTT,CASSFISGTEAFF